This passage covers 22 T cell receptor beta chains from one sample sequenced in a study of control samples from healthy donors and cancer patients (dated by TCRdb to about 2020). To prepare the library, the immunoSEQ multiplex PCR assay was applied. The table comes from immuneACCESS by way of TCRdb, which keeps in-frame sequences with V and J called. Part of the clones is missing from these tables; in studies checked, under half for an unresolved V gene and the rest for unknown reasons. For this sample there are some 130,000 clones; about nine tenths appear just once. Roughly 10% of the sample is held by the ten biggest clonotypes. What was sequenced was blood. The receptors derive from a woman aged 25 to 45 in good health.

This chain connects TRBV9 to TRBJ1-3; the D gene is possibly TRBD1 (5 bases). The V gene's germline CDR1 is SGDLS and CDR2 YYNGEE. The CDR3 loop spans 14 amino acids. Trimming removed 7 bases from V and 4 bases from J, with 15 bases in between. The CDR3 spells CASLPGPPGNTIYF. CDR3 DNA sequence: TGTGCCAGCCTTCCAGGGCCACCCGGAAACACCATATATTTT.

This clone showed up just once. The rearrangement joins TRBV7-9 to TRBJ2-3, with 8 bases aligning to TRBD2. Unmatched junction bases numbered 7, after V lost 1 base and J lost 4 bases. The length of the CDR3 is 16 residues. Per the germline V gene, CDR1 is SEHNR and CDR2 is FQNEAQ (reference sequence). CDR3 sequence (DNA): TGTGCCAGCAGCTTAGGGCGAAGCGGGAGTTCAGATACGCAGTATTTT. This codes for CASSLGRSGSSDTQYF.

The gene calls are TRBV30 and TRBJ1-5; 7 nucleotides line up with TRBD1. Germline CDR1 and CDR2: GTSNPN and SVGIG (reference sequence). V gave up 3 bases and J gave up 4 bases; unmatched junction bases: 6. This CDR3 comprises 14 residues. CDR3 residues: CAWRKTGDNQPQHF. In nucleotides, the CDR3 is TGTGCCTGGAGGAAAACAGGGGATAATCAGCCCCAGCATTTT.

The CDR3 coding sequence is TGCGCCAGCAGCTTGAGGGGACAGGGGTTAACAGATACGCAGTATTTT. It translates to CASSLRGQGLTDTQYF. This sequence joins TRBV5-1 and TRBJ2-3, with 10 bases matching TRBD1. The trim removed 1 base at V and 3 bases at J, leaving 5 bases unmatched. CDR1 is SGHRS and CDR2 is YFSETQ in the germline V gene. There are 16 residues in the CDR3.

V is TRBV5-1 and J is TRBJ1-4; 8 bases align to TRBD1. Trimming at V came to 3 bases and at J to 4 bases, leaving 5 bases not matched to a gene. This CDR3 region has 15 residues. Germline-derived CDR1 and CDR2 are SGHRS and YFSETQ. CDR3 nucleotide sequence: TGCGCCAGCAGCTACCAGGGGGCGAATAATGAAAAACTGTTTTTT. It yields the protein CASSYQGANNEKLFF.

The gene calls are TRBV30 and TRBJ2-7; 13 positions match TRBD2. In germline, CDR1 is GTSNPN, CDR2 SVGIG (reference sequence). This CDR3 contains 12 residues. The trim removed 0 bases at V and 13 bases at J, leaving 3 bases unmatched. The CDR3 spells CAWSVTSGRAYF. The CDR3 DNA is TGTGCCTGGAGTGTAACTAGCGGGAGGGCCTACTTC.

In DNA, the CDR3 is TGTGCCAGCAGCTACTCCGGGACTAGCGGGAGAGAGACCCAGTACTTC. Its protein is CASSYSGTSGRETQYF. The rearrangement uses TRBV13 and TRBJ2-5, with 14 bases lining up with TRBD2. V trimming: 4 bases; J trimming: 4 bases; junction bases outside the gene matches: 5. Looked up from germline, CDR1 is PRHDT and CDR2 is FYEKMQ (reference sequence). This CDR3 has 16 residues.

The chain joins TRBV7-2 to TRBJ2-7; TRBD2 matches at 8 bases. The V gene end was trimmed by 1 base and the J gene end by 0 bases; junction bases not matched to a gene: 8. The CDR3 has 17 residues. The germline V gene encodes CDR1 SGHTA and CDR2 FQGNSA. CDR3 sequence (DNA): TGTGCCAGCAGCTTAGTCTACCGTCGGGAGGGCTCCTACGAGCAGTACTTC. Protein sequence: CASSLVYRREGSYEQYF.

The rearrangement joins TRBV6-2 or TRBV6-3 to TRBJ1-1; D remains ambiguous. The CDR3 totals 14 residues. CDR1 and CDR2 from the germline V gene are MNHEY and SVGEGT. The V end lost 2 bases, the J end lost 1 base, and 8 bases lay between the germline ends. The CDR3: CASSYLQRNTEAFF. The DNA of the CDR3 is TGTGCCAGCAGTTACCTACAGCGGAACACTGAAGCTTTCTTT.

A single count supports this clone. The genes are TRBV19 and TRBJ2-1, with 7 nucleotides matching TRBD2. The germline gives CDR1 LNHDA, CDR2 SQIVND (reference sequence). The V gene end was trimmed by 6 bases and the J gene end by 5 bases; junction bases not matched to a gene: 7. The CDR3 is 14 amino acids. The CDR3 loop is CASSPSGLNNEQFF. The CDR3 DNA reads TGTGCCAGTAGCCCTAGCGGTCTTAACAATGAGCAGTTCTTC.

This sequence joins TRBV2 and TRBJ2-1, with 10 bases fitting TRBD2. The J segment lost 4 bases and the V segment lost 2 bases, leaving 2 bases of the junction unmatched. The CDR3 spans 15 residues. Germline V gene data show CDR1 as SNHLY and CDR2 as FYNNEI. CDR3 residues: CASSEWTSGYNEQFF. The CDR3 nucleotides read TGTGCCAGCAGTGAATGGACTAGCGGATACAATGAGCAGTTCTTC.

This rearrangement joins TRBV5-1 to TRBJ2-3, with 7 bases lining up with TRBD2. CDR3 length: 15 amino acids. The V and J ends lost 1 base and 3 bases, in that order; junction bases with no gene match: 5. Germline V CDR1 and CDR2: SGHRS, YFSETQ. The DNA of the CDR3 is TGCGCCAGCAGCTTGCGGGGGGATAGGACAGATACGCAGTATTTT. It specifies CASSLRGDRTDTQYF.

The genes are TRBV20-1 and TRBJ2-7, with D perhaps TRBD1 or TRBD2 (5 bases each). V shed 3 bases and J shed 2 bases, with 14 bases lying between them. This CDR3 comprises 14 residues. Germline CDR1 reads DFQATT; CDR2 reads SNEGSKA (reference sequence). CDR3 protein: CSASLGTSPYEQYF. CDR3 bases: TGCAGTGCTAGTTTGGGGACGTCTCCCTACGAGCAGTACTTC.

The chain links TRBV7-3 to TRBJ2-3; 13 bases align to TRBD2. In germline, CDR1 is SGHTA, CDR2 FQGTGA. V lost 5 bases and J lost 7; bases outside the gene matches: 9. This CDR3 contains 16 residues. The CDR3 region has the DNA TGTGCCAGCAGCCCGGGACTAGCGGGGCCCGGGCATACGCAGTATTTT. Translation gives CASSPGLAGPGHTQYF.

For the CDR3, the DNA is TGTGCCAGCAGTGGCCGGGACCGTAACTATGGCTACACCTTC. Translation gives CASSGRDRNYGYTF. The chain has TRBV2 and TRBJ1-2, with D possibly being TRBD1 (5 bases). Germline V gives CDR1 SNHLY, CDR2 FYNNEI. The ends were cut back, 4 bases at V and 1 base at J, with 10 bases in the middle. The CDR3 loop spans 14 amino acids.

The CDR3 bases are TGTGCCAGCAGTTTAATTGGGACTAGCGACGAGCAGTACTTC. It codes for CASSLIGTSDEQYF. This sequence joins TRBV27 and TRBJ2-7; 10 bases are a match to TRBD2. V shed 2 bases, J shed 5 bases, and the junction held 3 bases outside the gene matches. This CDR3 contains 14 residues. Germline V CDR1 and CDR2: MNHEY, SMNVEV (reference sequence).

The DNA for the CDR3 is TGTGCCAGCAGTGAAGCGCTTCGGCAGGGAAACACCATATATTTT. Protein: CASSEALRQGNTIYF. The genes are TRBV6-1 and TRBJ1-3, with D unresolved. Germline V CDR1 and CDR2: MNHNS, SASEGT. This CDR3 contains 15 residues. The V and J ends lost 0 bases and 4 bases respectively, with 10 bases between them.

The chain links TRBV12-3 or TRBV12-4 to TRBJ1-2, with TRBD1 matching over 8 bases. J gave up 4 bases and V 4 bases, and 2 bases lay outside the gene matches. The length of the CDR3 is 13 residues. CDR3 loop: CASSYDRGYGYTF. CDR3 bases: TGTGCCAGCAGTTACGACAGGGGCTATGGCTACACCTTC.

The chain combines TRBV5-1 with TRBJ2-5, with 7 bases that match TRBD2. Germline-derived CDR1 and CDR2 are SGHRS and YFSETQ. CDR3 length: 14 amino acids. Trimming cost V 4 bases and J 7 bases; bases outside gene matches: 10. Written as DNA, the CDR3 is TGCGCCAGCAGCGGGGGAGGGGACGGCGGGACCCAGTACTTC. Protein product: CASSGGGDGGTQYF.

This clone has more than one count but fewer than ten. This chain joins TRBV6-5 and TRBJ1-4, with 7 bases lining up with TRBD1. Germline lookup yields CDR1 MNHEY and CDR2 SVGAGI. V lost 6 bases and J lost 8; bases outside the gene matches: 9. CDR3 length equals 14 residues. The CDR3 coding sequence is TGTGCCAGCAGACCCCAGGGGGTAGGAGAAAAACTGTTTTTT. It yields the protein CASRPQGVGEKLFF.

This rearrangement joins TRBV24-1 to TRBJ2-1, with TRBD1 as a possible D gene (6 bases). Trimming shortened V by 4 bases and J by 9 bases, and 15 bases separated the two germline ends. Germline loops: CDR1 KGHDR, CDR2 SFDVKD. The CDR3 has 14 amino acids. This CDR3 is CATSESSLGGEQFF. CDR3 DNA: TGTGCCACCAGTGAGTCTTCCCTAGGGGGTGAGCAGTTCTTC.

The chain carries TRBV6-5 and TRBJ2-3, with D tentatively TRBD1 (6 bases). The CDR3 totals 13 residues. The ends were cut back, 7 bases at V and 4 bases at J, with 12 bases in the middle. Germline CDR1 MNHEY, CDR2 SVGAGI. The CDR3 region has the DNA TGTGCCAGCACATCATACAGGGCAGATACGCAGTATTTT. It codes for CASTSYRADTQYF.